The 10 T cell receptor beta chains below were found in one sample sequenced in a study of regulatory T cells in long-lasting Graves disease. Specified time point: persistent/refractory GD, antithyroid drugs over 5 years with positive TRAb. PBMCs provided the RNA from which the TCR library was made. CDR3-region Arm-PCR and iRepertoire HTBI primers produced the TCR beta libraries. MiXCR was run by TCRdb on the multiplex PCR reads, yielding one entry per CDR3 protein. Here the sample spans some 370,000 distinct CDR3 sequences, around 21% being singletons. Specimen: peripheral blood mononuclear cells (PBMCs), collected when the disease was refractory, from a patient treated with antithyroid drugs. These receptor sequences come from a female donor with Graves disease.

With respect to this clonotype: A much bigger clone sits one base away, suggesting this may be a read error. V and J are TRBV2 and TRBJ1-1; D is ambiguous. Germline V CDR1 and CDR2: SNHLY, FYNNEI. The V end was cut by 3 bases, the J end by 4 bases, with 12 bases between. CDR3 length: 14 residues. DNA of the CDR3: TGTGCCAGCAGTGAGCCTCTCTCCCTCACTGAAGCTTTCTTT. Translation gives CASSEPLSLTEAFF.

Only a few counts were recorded for this clonotype. The V call is TRBV29-1, the J call TRBJ1-2; D is unclear. Germline V gene lookup returns CDR1 SQVTM and CDR2 ANQGSEA. V gave up 3 bases and J gave up 0 bases, with 17 bases separating them. This CDR3 has 16 residues. DNA of the CDR3: TGCAGCGTTGACGGGCTACATGAATTAGCTAACTATGGCTACACCTTC. As protein: CSVDGLHELANYGYTF.

This clonotype has at least ten counts. V gene TRBV6-1 combines with J gene TRBJ1-1; no definite D call. CDR1 MNHNS and CDR2 SASEGT come from the germline V gene. The CDR3 runs 15 residues. V lost 2 bases and J 0 bases, leaving 10 bases between the germline ends. CDR3 sequence: CASSESGSLNTEAFF. In DNA form, the CDR3 reads TGTGCCAGCAGTGAATCGGGCAGCCTGAACACTGAAGCTTTCTTT.

This clonotype was detected many times. The V call is TRBV12-3 or TRBV12-4, the J call TRBJ2-5, with 7 nucleotides matching TRBD1. V was clipped by 4 bases and J by 3 bases; unmatched bases: 5. The CDR3 spans 14 residues. This CDR3 is CASSYRGIKETQYF. CDR3 bases: TGTGCCAGCAGTTACAGGGGAATCAAAGAGACCCAGTACTTC.

This clonotype was seen repeatedly, ten times or more. The rearrangement links TRBV28 to TRBJ1-2; D is uncertain. Germline V CDR1 and CDR2: MDHEN, SYDVKM. V gave up 5 bases and J gave up 4 bases, with 20 bases separating them. The CDR3 runs 16 residues. The CDR3 coding sequence is TGTGCCAGCAGTACACCCGGGAAACCAACATTCTATGGCTACACCTTC. Protein sequence: CASSTPGKPTFYGYTF.

This clonotype was counted between two and nine times. The V call is TRBV24-1, the J call TRBJ2-7; D is possibly TRBD1 or TRBD2 (5 bases each). Germline V lookup: CDR1 KGHDR, CDR2 SFDVKD. Trimming removed 7 bases at V and 6 bases at J, with 33 bases between. This CDR3 has 19 residues. The chain's CDR3 is CATSQSGGRTDGGSSEQYF. The CDR3 bases are TGTGCCACCAGCCAAAGCGGAGGACGGACCGATGGGGGATCTAGCGAGCAGTACTTC.

In this sample, this clonotype turned up many times. The V and J genes are TRBV7-2 and TRBJ2-1; 10 nucleotides align to TRBD2. The V and J ends lost 1 base and 2 bases, in that order; junction bases with no gene match: 5. The germline V gene encodes CDR1 SGHTA and CDR2 FQGNSA. The CDR3 is 17 residues long. The CDR3 loop reads CASSLGKREGPYNEQFF. The CDR3 DNA reads TGTGCCAGCAGCTTAGGCAAGCGGGAGGGCCCCTACAATGAGCAGTTCTTC.

CDR3 protein: CASSRSPHPEAFF. In DNA form, the CDR3 reads TGTGCCAGCTCTAGGAGCCCCCATCCCGAAGCTTTCTTT. The V gene is TRBV6-1, the J gene TRBJ1-1, with D uncertain. The CDR3 loop spans 13 amino acids. Germline CDR1 reads MNHNS; CDR2 reads SASEGT. V lost 8 bases to trimming and J lost 8 bases, with 18 bases between them.

Ten or more counts support this clonotype. V usage is TRBV7-2 and J usage is TRBJ1-4, with 7 bases fitting TRBD1. Unmatched junction bases numbered 2, after V lost 4 bases and J lost 0 bases. The CDR3 runs to 15 residues. The germline gives CDR1 SGHTA, CDR2 FQGNSA. The CDR3 loop reads CASSSGQTTNEKLFF. The CDR3 DNA reads as TGTGCCAGCAGCTCGGGACAGACAACTAATGAAAAACTGTTTTTT.

The V call is TRBV5-1, the J call TRBJ2-3; possible D gene TRBD1, 6 bases. CDR3 length equals 18 residues. V dropped 3 bases and J dropped 2 bases, with 22 bases sitting between them. The germline V gene encodes CDR1 SGHRS and CDR2 YFSETQ. CDR3: CASSWTDSGASPTDTQYF. The CDR3 DNA reads as TGCGCCAGCAGCTGGACAGACTCCGGGGCCTCTCCCACAGATACGCAGTATTTT.